Following are 22 T cell receptor beta chains from one sample sequenced in a study of blood T cells in healthy people across ages. PCR was performed a second time for roughly 6 to 12 cycles using a sample-barcoded 5' primer and a J-beta primer mix. A single record per CDR3 protein comes from TCRdb applying MiXCR to the 5' RACE reads. Altogether roughly 1,500,000 distinct CDR3 sequences are present, around two fifths being singletons, with the ten largest covering 7.9%. Material for sequencing was blood. The receptors come from a woman younger than 30 in good health.

About this clonotype itself: Just one base apart from a much larger clone, this may be a read error. The chain has TRBV5-1 and TRBJ2-1; D is unresolved. With the DNA end fitting TRBJ2-7 better, the J assignment may be wrong. Germline lookup yields CDR1 SGHRS and CDR2 YFSETQ. CDR3 length: 15 residues. CDR3: CASSLDGGYYNEQYF. CDR3 bases: TGCGCCAGCAGCTTGGATGGCGGATACTACAATGAGCAGTACTTC.

The V call is TRBV28, the J call TRBJ1-5, with D uncertain. The CDR3 has 13 amino acids. Trimming stripped 2 bases from V and 8 bases from J, with 10 bases between. Per germline, CDR1 MDHEN and CDR2 SYDVKM. This CDR3 is CASSLTGREPQHF. The CDR3 DNA follows: TGTGCCAGCAGTTTAACCGGGCGGGAGCCCCAGCATTTT.

This chain links TRBV27 with TRBJ2-7; D might be TRBD2 (5 bases). Germline CDR1 is MNHEY and CDR2 is SMNVEV (reference sequence). The CDR3 runs to 14 residues. With 7 bases removed from V and 7 bases from J, the gap between germline ends came to 20 bases. The CDR3 loop is CASKPSPGPGEQYF. The CDR3 DNA sequence: TGTGCCAGCAAGCCCTCACCCGGTCCGGGGGAGCAGTACTTC.

The CDR3 nucleotides are TGCAGTGCTAGAGATAGGGCAGCCCCATGGAGCACAGATACGCAGTATTTT. Amino acids: CSARDRAAPWSTDTQYF. The gene calls are TRBV20-1 and TRBJ2-3, with D unresolved. V lost 0 bases and J lost 0, with 16 bases in between. The germline gives CDR1 DFQATT, CDR2 SNEGSKA (reference sequence). The CDR3 is 17 residues long.

This clonotype was detected a few times. This rearrangement joins TRBV29-1 to TRBJ2-1, with 11 bases identical to TRBD2. V lost 4 bases, J lost 3 bases, and 5 bases stayed unmatched. Germline V CDR1 and CDR2: SQVTM, ANQGSEA. The CDR3 has 15 residues. The CDR3 here is CSVGTSGSRYNEQFF. Here the CDR3 DNA reads TGCAGCGTTGGAACTAGCGGGAGCCGCTACAATGAGCAGTTCTTC.

J is TRBJ1-4 and V is TRBV29-1; tentative D call: TRBD1 (5 bases). Trimming took 7 bases from V and 3 from J, leaving 12 bases between them. Germline CDR1 and CDR2: SQVTM and ANQGSEA. This CDR3 is built from 13 residues. The CDR3 is CSGLQDPNEKLFF. The CDR3 DNA follows: TGCAGCGGGTTACAGGATCCTAATGAAAAACTGTTTTTT.

The DNA of the CDR3 is TGTGCCAGCAGTTTACCCCATTCCACAGGGGGCCGCGGCTACACCTTC. Amino acids: CASSLPHSTGGRGYTF. The rearrangement uses TRBV28 and TRBJ1-2, with TRBD1 matching over 9 bases. The ends lost 2 bases at V and 8 bases at J; junction bases unmatched: 12. The germline V gene has CDR1 MDHEN and CDR2 SYDVKM. The CDR3 is 16 residues long.

The chain recombines TRBV6-6 with TRBJ2-7, with D unresolved. The CDR3 totals 14 residues. Per germline, CDR1 MNHNY and CDR2 SVGAGI (reference sequence). V was shortened by 7 bases and J by 2 bases, with 15 bases between the two germline ends. The CDR3 here is CASIDNPVAYEQYF. The CDR3, as DNA: TGTGCCAGCATCGATAACCCGGTGGCCTACGAGCAGTACTTC.

The V call is TRBV20-1, the J call TRBJ2-4, with 11 bases aligning to TRBD2. The end of the DNA is better explained by TRBJ2-7, so the J call may be wrong. Germline CDR1 DFQATT, CDR2 SNEGSKA (reference sequence). This CDR3 has 14 residues. In DNA, the CDR3 is TGCAGTGCTAGTACCGGGACTAGCGGAGGCGAGCAGTACTTC. It encodes CSASTGTSGGEQYF.

This clonotype came up a few times. The chain uses TRBV27 and TRBJ1-1; 7 nucleotides line up with TRBD1. With V trimmed by 6 bases and J by 5 bases, 9 bases remained unmatched. This CDR3 has 14 residues. From germline, CDR1 is MNHEY and CDR2 SMNVEV (reference sequence). CDR3 sequence (DNA): TGTGCCAGCAGCCTCAACCCGACAGGGACTGAAGCTTTCTTT. It specifies CASSLNPTGTEAFF.

The chain employs TRBV4-1 and TRBJ1-1; D is unresolved. The CDR3 sequence is 16 residues long. CDR1 and CDR2 from the germline V gene are MGHRA and YSYEKL. The V gene lost 0 bases and the J gene lost 0 bases, with 11 bases spanning the gap. CDR3 amino acids: CASSQERRMVNTEAFF. DNA of the CDR3: TGCGCCAGCAGCCAAGAACGAAGGATGGTGAACACTGAAGCTTTCTTT.

The chain combines TRBV10-3 with TRBJ1-1; 10 bases fit TRBD1. There are 14 residues in the CDR3. With V trimmed by 6 bases and J by 2 bases, 3 bases remained unmatched. Germline values: CDR1 ENHRY, CDR2 SYGVKD. The CDR3 nucleotides read TGTGCCATCAGAGGGACAGGGGTAAACACTGAAGCTTTCTTT. It is translated as CAIRGTGVNTEAFF.

The gene calls are TRBV27 and TRBJ1-6, with TRBD1 identical over 7 bases. V lost 3 bases, J lost 3 bases, and 8 bases stayed unmatched. CDR1 and CDR2 (germline): MNHEY, SMNVEV (reference sequence). The CDR3 is 17 residues long. The CDR3 bases are TGTGCCAGCAGTTTGGACAGGAATTCTATCTATAATTCACCCCTCCACTTT. The encoded protein is CASSLDRNSIYNSPLHF.

The table lists this clonotype with a few counts. This chain joins TRBV20-1 and TRBJ2-5, with 8 bases lining up with TRBD2. The V gene's germline CDR1 is DFQATT and CDR2 SNEGSKA (reference sequence). CDR3 length: 17 residues. Unmatched junction bases numbered 11, after V lost 0 bases and J lost 2 bases. The CDR3 region is CSARDIWGLVGQETQYF. CDR3 sequence (DNA): TGCAGTGCTAGAGATATTTGGGGACTAGTCGGACAAGAGACCCAGTACTTC.

This clonotype has only a few counts. The CDR3 loop is CASSVQVSETQYF. The CDR3 nucleotides are TGTGCCAGCAGTGTTCAAGTCTCGGAGACCCAGTACTTC. V gene TRBV28 combines with J gene TRBJ2-5; the D is unclear. The CDR3 loop spans 13 amino acids. The germline CDR1 and CDR2 sequences are MDHEN and SYDVKM. Trimming took 5 bases from V and 5 from J, leaving 12 bases between them.

The chain has TRBV2 and TRBJ2-3; D may be TRBD1 or TRBD2 (5 bases each). The CDR3 contains 16 residues. Germline CDR1 reads SNHLY; CDR2 reads FYNNEI. V was clipped by 4 bases and J by 0 bases, with 14 bases between them. CDR3 coding DNA: TGTGCCAGCAGTGGGTTACCGGGACGGAGCACAGATACGCAGTATTTT. Translation: CASSGLPGRSTDTQYF. Full variable domain (missing parts from reference TRBV2 and TRBJ2-3): EPEVTQTPSHQVTQMGQEVILRCVPISNHLYFYWYRQILGQKVEFLVSFYNNEISEKSEIFDDQFSVERPDGSNFTLKIRSTKLEDSAMYFCASSGLPGRSTDTQYFGPGTRLTVL.

The chain has TRBV7-6 and TRBJ1-2; 7 positions agree with TRBD1. The junction had 9 bases not matched to a gene; V was cut back by 1 base and J by 4 bases. This CDR3 is built from 16 residues. CDR1 and CDR2 from the germline V gene are SGHVS and FNYEAQ. The CDR3 sequence: CASSLGTGTAPYGYTF. For the CDR3, the DNA is TGTGCCAGCAGCTTAGGGACCGGGACAGCCCCCTATGGCTACACCTTC.

This rearrangement joins TRBV6-1 to TRBJ1-1; D is perhaps TRBD1 (6 bases). The CDR3 spans 13 residues. Germline CDR1 MNHNS, CDR2 SASEGT. Trimming shortened V by 8 bases and J by 0 bases, and 10 bases separated the two germline ends. CDR3 in DNA: TGTGCCAGCTGGGACACTCTGAACACTGAAGCTTTCTTT. Its translation: CASWDTLNTEAFF.

This clonotype was observed a single time. The chain uses TRBV7-8 and TRBJ2-1, with 7 nucleotides matching TRBD2. The germline V gene encodes CDR1 SGHVS and CDR2 FQNEAQ. The V gene end was trimmed by 2 bases and the J gene end by 4 bases; junction bases not matched to a gene: 5. The CDR3 consists of 15 residues. The CDR3 sequence: CASSLSLARYNEQFF. CDR3 sequence (DNA): TGTGCCAGCAGCTTATCACTAGCGAGATACAATGAGCAGTTCTTC.

The genes are TRBV20-1 and TRBJ2-7; D is uncertain. The length of the CDR3 is 13 residues. The germline gives CDR1 DFQATT, CDR2 SNEGSKA (reference sequence). Trimming left V 5 bases short and J 2 bases short, with 13 bases between. The chain's CDR3 is CSAEAVYTYEQYF. CDR3 bases: TGCAGTGCTGAGGCAGTCTACACCTACGAGCAGTACTTC.

The chain has TRBV7-8 and TRBJ2-7; D is unresolved. The CDR3 consists of 13 residues. The V end lost 5 bases, the J end lost 5 bases, and 13 bases lay between the germline ends. Germline V gives CDR1 SGHVS, CDR2 FQNEAQ. The CDR3 loop is CASSPGPGDEQYF. The CDR3 coding sequence is TGTGCCAGCAGCCCGGGCCCGGGCGACGAGCAGTACTTC.

This clonotype was seen just once. The chain has TRBV7-8 and TRBJ2-7; TRBD2 matches 9 bases. Trimming at V came to 5 bases and at J to 3 bases, leaving 17 bases not matched to a gene. The CDR3 is 18 residues long. Germline V gene sequence: CDR1 SGHVS, CDR2 FQNEAQ. The CDR3 sequence: CASSLRAGGPMEDYEQYF. The CDR3 region has the DNA TGTGCCAGCAGCCTCCGGGCGGGGGGGCCAATGGAAGACTACGAGCAGTACTTC.